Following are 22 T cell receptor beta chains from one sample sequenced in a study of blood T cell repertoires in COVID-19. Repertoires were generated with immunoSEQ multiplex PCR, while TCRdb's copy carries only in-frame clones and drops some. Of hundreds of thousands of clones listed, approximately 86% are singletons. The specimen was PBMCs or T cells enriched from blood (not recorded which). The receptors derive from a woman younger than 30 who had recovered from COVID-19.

In nucleotides, the CDR3 is TGTGCCAGCAGACGGACTCAAGAGACCCAGTACTTC. This encodes CASRRTQETQYF. V usage is TRBV3-1 (or the pseudogene TRBV3-2) and J usage is TRBJ2-5; D might be TRBD2 (5 bases). This CDR3 spans 12 amino acids. The V end lost 6 bases, the J end lost 2 bases, and 7 bases lay between the germline ends. Germline loops: CDR1 LGHDT, CDR2 YNNKEL (reference sequence).

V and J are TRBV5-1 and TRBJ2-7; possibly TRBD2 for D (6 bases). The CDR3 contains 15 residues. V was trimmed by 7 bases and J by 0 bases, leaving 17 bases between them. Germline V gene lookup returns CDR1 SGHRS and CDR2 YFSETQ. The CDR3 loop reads CASADRDSSSYEQYF. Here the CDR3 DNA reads TGCGCCAGCGCTGATCGGGACTCGAGCTCCTACGAGCAGTACTTC.

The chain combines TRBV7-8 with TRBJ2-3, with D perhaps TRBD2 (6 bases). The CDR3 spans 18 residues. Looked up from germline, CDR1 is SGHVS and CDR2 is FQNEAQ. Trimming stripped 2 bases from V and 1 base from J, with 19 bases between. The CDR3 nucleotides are TGTGCCAGCAGCTTATCGACGCGGGGTCCAAGGGGCACAGATACGCAGTATTTT. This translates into CASSLSTRGPRGTDTQYF.

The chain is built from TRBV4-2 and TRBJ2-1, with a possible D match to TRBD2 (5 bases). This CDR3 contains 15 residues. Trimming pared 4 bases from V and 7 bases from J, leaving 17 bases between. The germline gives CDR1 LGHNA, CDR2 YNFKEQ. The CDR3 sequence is CASSRLAPLGNEQFF. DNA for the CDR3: TGTGCCAGCAGCCGTCTAGCCCCGCTGGGGAATGAGCAGTTCTTC.

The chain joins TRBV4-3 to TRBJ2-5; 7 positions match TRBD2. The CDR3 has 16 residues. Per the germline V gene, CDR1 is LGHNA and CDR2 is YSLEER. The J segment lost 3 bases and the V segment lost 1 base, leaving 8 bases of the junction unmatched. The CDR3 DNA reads TGCGCCAGCAGCCAAGGAGGGACTACAGAAAAAGAGACCCAGTACTTC. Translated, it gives CASSQGGTTEKETQYF.

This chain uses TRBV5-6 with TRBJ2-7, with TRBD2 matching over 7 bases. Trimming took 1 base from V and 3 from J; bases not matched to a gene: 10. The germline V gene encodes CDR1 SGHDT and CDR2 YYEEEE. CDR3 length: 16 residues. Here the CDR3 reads CASSLYLNRDYYEQYF. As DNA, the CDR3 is TGTGCCAGCAGCTTGTACCTGAACCGGGACTACTACGAGCAGTACTTC.

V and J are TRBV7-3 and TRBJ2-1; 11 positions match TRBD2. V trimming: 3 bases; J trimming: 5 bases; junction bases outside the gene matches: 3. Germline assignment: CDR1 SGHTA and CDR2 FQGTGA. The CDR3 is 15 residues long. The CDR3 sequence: CASSFLAGGHNEQFF. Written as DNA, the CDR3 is TGTGCCAGCAGCTTCCTAGCGGGGGGTCACAATGAGCAGTTCTTC.

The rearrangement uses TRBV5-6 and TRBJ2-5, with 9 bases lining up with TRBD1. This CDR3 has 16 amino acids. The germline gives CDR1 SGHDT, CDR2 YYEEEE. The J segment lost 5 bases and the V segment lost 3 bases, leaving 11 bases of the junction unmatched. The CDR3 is CASSSFRTGDRETQYF. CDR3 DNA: TGTGCCAGCAGCTCATTTAGGACAGGGGACAGGGAGACCCAGTACTTC. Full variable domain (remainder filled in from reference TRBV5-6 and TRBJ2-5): DAGVTQSPTHLIKTRGQQVTLRCSPKSGHDTVSWYQQALGQGPQFIFQYYEEEERQRGNFPDRFSGHQFPNYSSELNVNALLLGDSALYLCASSSFRTGDRETQYFGPGTRLLVL.

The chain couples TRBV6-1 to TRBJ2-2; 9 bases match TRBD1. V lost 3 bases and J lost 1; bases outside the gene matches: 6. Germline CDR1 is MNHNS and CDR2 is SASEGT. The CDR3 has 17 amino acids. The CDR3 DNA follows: TGTGCCAGCAGTGAGACCGGGACAGGGCGGAACACCGGGGAGCTGTTTTTT. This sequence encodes CASSETGTGRNTGELFF.

The CDR3 sequence: CASSLEGTGPYEQYF. In DNA form, the CDR3 reads TGTGCCAGCAGCTTGGAGGGGACAGGCCCCTACGAGCAGTACTTC. The V call is TRBV5-5, the J call TRBJ2-7, with TRBD1 identical over 8 bases. V shed 0 bases, J shed 2 bases, and the junction held 4 bases outside the gene matches. The CDR3 loop spans 15 amino acids. Germline-derived CDR1 and CDR2 are SGHKS and YYEKEE (reference sequence).

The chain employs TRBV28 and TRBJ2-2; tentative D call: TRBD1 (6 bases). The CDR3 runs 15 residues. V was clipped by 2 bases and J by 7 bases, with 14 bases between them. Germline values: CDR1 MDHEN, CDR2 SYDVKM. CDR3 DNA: TGTGCCAGCAGTTTAGCAGGGGTATTGGTCGGGGAGCTGTTTTTT. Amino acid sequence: CASSLAGVLVGELFF.

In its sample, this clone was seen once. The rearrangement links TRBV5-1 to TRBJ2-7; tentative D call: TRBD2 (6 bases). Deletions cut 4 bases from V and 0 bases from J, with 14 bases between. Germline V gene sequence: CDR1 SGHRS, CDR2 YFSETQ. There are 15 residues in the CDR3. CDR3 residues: CASSPAAGNSYEQYF. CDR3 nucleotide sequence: TGCGCCAGCAGCCCAGCCGCGGGAAACTCCTACGAGCAGTACTTC.

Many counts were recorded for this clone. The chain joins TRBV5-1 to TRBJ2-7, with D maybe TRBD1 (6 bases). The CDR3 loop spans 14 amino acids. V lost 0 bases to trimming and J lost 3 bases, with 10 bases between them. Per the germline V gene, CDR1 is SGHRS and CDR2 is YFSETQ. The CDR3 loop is CASSLARRGYEQYF. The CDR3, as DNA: TGCGCCAGCAGCTTGGCCCGCAGGGGCTACGAGCAGTACTTC. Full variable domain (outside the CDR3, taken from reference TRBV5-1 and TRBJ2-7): KAGVTQTPRYLIKTRGQQVTLSCSPISGHRSVSWYQQTPGQGLQFLFEYFSETQRNKGNFPGRFSGRQFSNSRSEMNVSTLELGDSALYLCASSLARRGYEQYFGPGTRLTVT.

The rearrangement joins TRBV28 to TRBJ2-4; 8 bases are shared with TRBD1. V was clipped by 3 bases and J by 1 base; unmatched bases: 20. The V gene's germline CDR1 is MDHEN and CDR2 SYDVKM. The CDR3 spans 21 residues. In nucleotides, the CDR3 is TGTGCCAGCAGTTTCGGGGTATTCGGACAGGGTTATTTTGCGGCCAAAAACATTCAGTACTTC. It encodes CASSFGVFGQGYFAAKNIQYF.

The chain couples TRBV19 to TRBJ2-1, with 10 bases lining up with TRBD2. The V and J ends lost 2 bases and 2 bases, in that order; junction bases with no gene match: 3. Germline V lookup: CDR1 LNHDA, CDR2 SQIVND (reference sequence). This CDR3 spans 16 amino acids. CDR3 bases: TGTGCCAGTAGTATACTAGCGGGGGCTACCTACAATGAGCAGTTCTTC. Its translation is CASSILAGATYNEQFF.

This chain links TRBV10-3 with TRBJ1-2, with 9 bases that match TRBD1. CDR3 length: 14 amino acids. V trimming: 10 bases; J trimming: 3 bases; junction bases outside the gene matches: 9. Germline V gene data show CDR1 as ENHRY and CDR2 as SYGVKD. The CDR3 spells CATSTGGTDYGYTF. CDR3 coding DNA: TGTGCCACGAGTACAGGGGGCACTGACTATGGCTACACCTTC.

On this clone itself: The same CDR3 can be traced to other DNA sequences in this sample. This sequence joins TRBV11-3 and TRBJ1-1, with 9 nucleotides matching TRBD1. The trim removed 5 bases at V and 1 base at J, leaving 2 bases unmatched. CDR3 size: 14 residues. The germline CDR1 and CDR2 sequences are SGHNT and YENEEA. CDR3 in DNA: TGTGCCAGCAGCCTGGGACAGGGGAACACTGAAGCTTTCTTT. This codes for CASSLGQGNTEAFF.

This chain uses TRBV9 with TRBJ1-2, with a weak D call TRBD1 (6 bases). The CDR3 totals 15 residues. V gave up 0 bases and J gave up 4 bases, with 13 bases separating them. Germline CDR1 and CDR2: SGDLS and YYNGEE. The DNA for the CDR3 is TGTGCCAGCAGCGTAGGAGGGGGAGTGGGCTATGGCTACACCTTC. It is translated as CASSVGGGVGYGYTF.

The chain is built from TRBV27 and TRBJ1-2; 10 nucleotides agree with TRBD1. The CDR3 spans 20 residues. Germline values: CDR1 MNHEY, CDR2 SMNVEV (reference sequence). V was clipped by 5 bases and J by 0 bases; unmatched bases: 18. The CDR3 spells CASSILPVGQGLGTNYGYTF. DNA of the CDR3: TGTGCCAGCAGTATCCTTCCCGTGGGACAGGGGCTGGGTACTAACTATGGCTACACCTTC.

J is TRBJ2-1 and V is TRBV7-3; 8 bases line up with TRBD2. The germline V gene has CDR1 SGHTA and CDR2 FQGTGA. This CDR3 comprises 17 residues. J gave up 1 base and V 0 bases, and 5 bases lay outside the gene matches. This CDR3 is CASSLTSSGASYNEQFF. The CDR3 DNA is TGTGCCAGCAGCTTAACGAGTAGCGGGGCTTCCTACAATGAGCAGTTCTTC.

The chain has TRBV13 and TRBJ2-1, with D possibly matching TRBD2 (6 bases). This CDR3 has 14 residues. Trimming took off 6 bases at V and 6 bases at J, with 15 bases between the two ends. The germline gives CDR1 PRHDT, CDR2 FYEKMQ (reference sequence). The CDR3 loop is CASRSPSEGNEQFF. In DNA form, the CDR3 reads TGTGCCAGCAGGTCTCCTAGCGAGGGCAATGAGCAGTTCTTC.

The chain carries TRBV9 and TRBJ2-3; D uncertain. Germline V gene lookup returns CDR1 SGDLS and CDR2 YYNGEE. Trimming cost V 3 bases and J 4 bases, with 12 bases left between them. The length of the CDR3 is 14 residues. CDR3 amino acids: CASSAVVIADTQYF. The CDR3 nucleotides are TGTGCCAGCAGCGCGGTGGTTATTGCAGATACGCAGTATTTT.